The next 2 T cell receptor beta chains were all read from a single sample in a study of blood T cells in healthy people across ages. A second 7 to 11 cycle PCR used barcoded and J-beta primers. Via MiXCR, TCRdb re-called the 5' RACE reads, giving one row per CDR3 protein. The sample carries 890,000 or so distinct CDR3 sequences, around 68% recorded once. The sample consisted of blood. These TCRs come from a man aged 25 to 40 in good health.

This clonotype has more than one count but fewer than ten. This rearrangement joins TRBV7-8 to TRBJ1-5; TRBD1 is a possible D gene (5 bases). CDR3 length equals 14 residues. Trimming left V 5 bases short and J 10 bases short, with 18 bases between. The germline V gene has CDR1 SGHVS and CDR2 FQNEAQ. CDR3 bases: TGTGCCAGCAGCCAGGTTACCGGGACCCTTCCCCAGCATTTT. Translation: CASSQVTGTLPQHF.

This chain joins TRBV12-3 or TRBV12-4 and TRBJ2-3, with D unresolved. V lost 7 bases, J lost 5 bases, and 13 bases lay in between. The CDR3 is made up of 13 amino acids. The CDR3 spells CASNPPQEDTQYF. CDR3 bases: TGTGCCAGCAACCCGCCTCAGGAAGATACGCAGTATTTT.